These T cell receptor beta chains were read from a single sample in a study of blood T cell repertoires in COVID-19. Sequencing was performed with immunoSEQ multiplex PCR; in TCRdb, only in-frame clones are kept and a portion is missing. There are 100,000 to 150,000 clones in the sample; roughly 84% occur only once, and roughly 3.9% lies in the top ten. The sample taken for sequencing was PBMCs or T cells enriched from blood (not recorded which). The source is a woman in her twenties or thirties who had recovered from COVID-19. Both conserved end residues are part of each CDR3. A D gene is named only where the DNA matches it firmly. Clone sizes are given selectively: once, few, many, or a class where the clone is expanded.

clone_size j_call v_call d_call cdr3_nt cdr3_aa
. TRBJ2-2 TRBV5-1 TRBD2 TGCGCCAGCAGCTTGAAAAACAGAGGGGCTCCTAGCGGGAGCCGGACCGGGGAGCTGTTTTTT CASSLKNRGAPSGSRTGELFF
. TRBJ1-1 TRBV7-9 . TGTGCCAGCAGCCGAATACAGGGCCTGGGGACTGAAGCTTTCTTT CASSRIQGLGTEAFF
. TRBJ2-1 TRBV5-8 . TGTGCCAGCACCAAGGGCGATGGGAGCTCCTACAATGAGCAGTTCTTC CASTKGDGSSYNEQFF
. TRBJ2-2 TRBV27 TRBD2 TGTGCCAGCAAGGATCGGCGGGGGGCGGCCGGGGAGCTGTTTTTT CASKDRRGAAGELFF
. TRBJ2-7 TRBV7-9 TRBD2 TGTGCCAGCAGGGCTAGCGGGACCTACGAGCAGTACTTC CASRASGTYEQYF
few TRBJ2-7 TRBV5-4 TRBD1 TGTGCCAGCAGCTCAGCGGAGGCAGGGGGCTACGAGCAGTACTTC CASSSAEAGGYEQYF
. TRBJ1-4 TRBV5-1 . TGCGCCAGCAGCTGGGGCAGGGGTACAACTAATGAAAAACTGTTTTTT CASSWGRGTTNEKLFF
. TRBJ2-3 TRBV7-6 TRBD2 TGTGCCAGCAGCTACGGACTAGCGGGGAGTGGGACAGATACGCAGTATTTT CASSYGLAGSGTDTQYF
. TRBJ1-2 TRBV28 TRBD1 TGTGCCAGCAGACCCACAGGGGAATATGGCTACACCTTC CASRPTGEYGYTF
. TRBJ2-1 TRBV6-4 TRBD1 TGTGCCAGCAGATATGAGGAGACAGGGCACAATGAGCAGTTCTTC CASRYEETGHNEQFF
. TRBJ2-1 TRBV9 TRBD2 TGTGCCAGCAGCGTAGTGGGGGGAGGGCCAAATAATGAGCAGTTCTTC CASSVVGGGPNNEQFF
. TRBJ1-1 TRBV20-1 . TGCAGTGCTAGTACCCGGGTTCTGAACACTGAAGCTTTCTTT CSASTRVLNTEAFF
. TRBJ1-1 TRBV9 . TGTGCCAGCAGTGCTCGGGCAGGGGTAACTGAAGCTTTCTTT CASSARAGVTEAFF
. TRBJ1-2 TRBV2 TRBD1 TGTGCCAGCAGTGCTACAGGGGACTATGGCTACACCTTC CASSATGDYGYTF
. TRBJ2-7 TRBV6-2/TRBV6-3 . TGTGCCAGCAGTTTTGGAGGGAGCCGTGTCGAGCAGTACTTC CASSFGGSRVEQYF
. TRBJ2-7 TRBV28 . TGTGCCAGCAGTTTAAGGGGGCCGGGGGACGAGCAGTACTTC CASSLRGPGDEQYF
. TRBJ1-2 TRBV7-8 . TGTGCCAGCAGCCCCCGACGGGGGGAAGACTATGGCTACACCTTC CASSPRRGEDYGYTF
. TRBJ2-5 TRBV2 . TGTGCCAGCAACCTTCTAGCTCAAGAGACCCAGTACTTC CASNLLAQETQYF
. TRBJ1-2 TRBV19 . TGTGCCAGTAGTCTCAGGGTTGACTATGGCTACACCTTC CASSLRVDYGYTF
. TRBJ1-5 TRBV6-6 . TGTGCCAGCAGGACCGACGGGGGGAGCAATCAGCCCCAGCATTTT CASRTDGGSNQPQHF
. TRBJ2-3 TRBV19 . TGTGCCAGTAGTACCGACAGTTATAGCACAGATACGCAGTATTTT CASSTDSYSTDTQYF
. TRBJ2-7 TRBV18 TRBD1 TGTGCCAGCTCACCGGGACAGGGAGGCGAGCAGTACTTC CASSPGQGGEQYF
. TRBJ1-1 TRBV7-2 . TGTGCCAGCAGCTACTCAGGGAACACTGAAGCTTTCTTT CASSYSGNTEAFF
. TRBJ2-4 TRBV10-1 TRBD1 TGCGCCAGCAGTGAGTCCCCGGGACAGGGTACGTGGAGTGACAAAAACATTCAGTACTTC CASSESPGQGTWSDKNIQYF
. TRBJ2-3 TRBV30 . TGTGCCTGGAGTACGGGTGCAGATACGCAGTATTTT CAWSTGADTQYF